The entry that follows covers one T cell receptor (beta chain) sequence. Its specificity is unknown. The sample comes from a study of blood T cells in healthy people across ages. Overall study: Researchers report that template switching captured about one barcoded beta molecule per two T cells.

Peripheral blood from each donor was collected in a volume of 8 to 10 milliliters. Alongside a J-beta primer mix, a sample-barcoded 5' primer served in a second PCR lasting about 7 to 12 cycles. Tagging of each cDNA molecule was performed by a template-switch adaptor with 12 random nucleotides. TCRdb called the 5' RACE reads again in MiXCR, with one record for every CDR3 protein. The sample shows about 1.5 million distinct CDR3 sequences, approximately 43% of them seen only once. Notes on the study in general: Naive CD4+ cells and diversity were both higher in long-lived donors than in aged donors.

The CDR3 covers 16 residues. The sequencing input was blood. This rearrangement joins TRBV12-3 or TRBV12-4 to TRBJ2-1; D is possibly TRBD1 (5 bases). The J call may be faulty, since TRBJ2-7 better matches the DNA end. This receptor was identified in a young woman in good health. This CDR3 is CANSHPGWGSYNEQYF. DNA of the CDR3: TGTGCCAACAGCCACCCTGGTTGGGGCTCCTACAATGAGCAGTACTTC.